A single sample is the source of the 7 T cell receptor beta chains below, sequenced in a study of T cell repertoires in cytomegalovirus infection (dated by TCRdb to about 2019). Sequenced on an Illumina HiSeq 1500. Starting from the raw public reads, TCRdb applied fastp trimming at Q25, assembled clones with MiXCR and retained in-frame beta chains. Each CDR3 protein gets just one entry, which takes the most common genes and DNA from the rows behind it. The sample table lists about 530,000 distinct CDR3 sequences, about 26% of them with a count of one. Approximately 13% of the sample rests with the top ten. Sequencing input: PBMCs. These receptors were taken from a human donor in good health (CMV status not recorded). Some clones in this sample may be carry-over from other donors' samples.

The rearrangement uses TRBV7-8 and TRBJ2-1; D unclear. The CDR3 runs to 14 residues. The germline V and J ends were trimmed by 4 bases and 7 bases, with 14 bases remaining between them. Germline V gives CDR1 SGHVS, CDR2 FQNEAQ. The chain's CDR3 is CASSSSRLRNEQFF. The CDR3 nucleotides are TGTGCCAGCAGCTCAAGCAGGCTACGGAATGAGCAGTTCTTC.

The chain uses TRBV12-3 or TRBV12-4 and TRBJ2-2; D may match TRBD1 or TRBD2 (5 bases each). This CDR3 comprises 17 residues. V shed 3 bases and J shed 4 bases, with 18 bases lying between them. CDR3 DNA: TGTGCCAGCAGTTTTGGACCTGGGGGAATTCTCACCGGGGAGCTGTTTTTT. It translates to CASSFGPGGILTGELFF.

This clonotype was picked up a small number of times. The chain has TRBV20-1 and TRBJ2-3; either TRBD1 or TRBD2 may supply D (5 bases each). The germline V gene encodes CDR1 DFQATT and CDR2 SNEGSKA (reference sequence). CDR3 length: 15 residues. V lost 0 bases and J 0 bases, leaving 10 bases between the germline ends. The CDR3 sequence is CSARDKGTSTDTQYF. CDR3 nucleotide sequence: TGCAGTGCTAGAGATAAGGGGACCAGCACAGATACGCAGTATTTT.

This chain uses TRBV11-2 with TRBJ2-5, with D possibly being TRBD1 or TRBD2 (5 bases each). The V end was cut by 4 bases, the J end by 3 bases, with 33 bases between. The V gene's germline CDR1 is SGHAT and CDR2 FQNNGV. The CDR3 totals 21 residues. The CDR3 sequence is CASSYVPLAQGFAAGEETQYF. CDR3 DNA: TGTGCCAGCAGCTACGTCCCTTTAGCCCAGGGTTTTGCGGCCGGGGAAGAGACCCAGTACTTC.

This clonotype has at least ten counts. The chain is built from TRBV7-2 and TRBJ1-3, with 7 nucleotides matching TRBD1. The germline gives CDR1 SGHTA, CDR2 FQGNSA. The CDR3 spans 15 residues. V trimming: 5 bases; J trimming: 0 bases; junction bases outside the gene matches: 4. CDR3 coding DNA: TGTGCCAGCAGCAGAGACAGGGCCTCTGGAAACACCATATATTTT. It translates to CASSRDRASGNTIYF.

V and J are TRBV29-1 and TRBJ1-1, with D possibly matching TRBD1 (5 bases). Trimming removed 5 bases from V and 2 bases from J, with 12 bases in between. The CDR3 covers 13 residues. The germline gives CDR1 SQVTM, CDR2 ANQGSEA. The DNA of the CDR3 is TGCAGCGTTCTTGGGACGGATAACACTGAAGCTTTCTTT. It specifies CSVLGTDNTEAFF.

This clonotype was seen only a few times. The chain is built from TRBV7-6 and TRBJ1-1; D uncertain. The CDR3 has 14 amino acids. CDR1 is SGHVS and CDR2 is FNYEAQ in the germline V gene. Trimming cost V 4 bases and J 1 base, with 10 bases left between them. The CDR3 nucleotides read TGTGCCAGCAGCTCCAGTGCAGGGAACACTGAAGCTTTCTTT. This codes for CASSSSAGNTEAFF.